A selection of T cell receptor beta chains follows, all from one sample in a study of Graves' ophthalmopathy and Graves' hyperthyroidism. TCRdb reprocessed the multiplex PCR reads with MiXCR, giving one entry per CDR3 protein. The profile shows just over 600,000 distinct CDR3 sequences, about 24% of them singletons. Sequenced sample: peripheral blood. The receptor source for this set is a woman aged 18-35 years with stable Graves' hyperthyroidism. Some clones in this sample may be carry-over from other donors' samples. Both conserved end residues are part of each CDR3. Each record gives: CDR3 length, J gene, clone size, V gene, D gene, CDR3 DNA, CDR3 protein. D genes are given only for firm matches. Clone size is shown for a subset of rows, as once, few, many or a class of expanded clone.

length: 16; J: TRBJ1-5; size: .; V: TRBV6-1; D: .; DNA: TGTGCCAGCAGTGAAAGGGAGGGGGACTCAGGTCAGCCCCAGCATTTT; CDR3: CASSEREGDSGQPQHF
length: 15; J: TRBJ1-6; size: .; V: TRBV12-3/TRBV12-4; D: .; DNA: TGTGCCAGCACAGCGGCGGCGGGCCCTAATTCACCCCTCCACTTT; CDR3: CASTAAAGPNSPLHF
length: 14; J: TRBJ1-3; size: many; V: TRBV12-3/TRBV12-4; D: .; DNA: TGTGCCAGCAGTTTAATGGGTGGTGGAAACACCATATATTTT; CDR3: CASSLMGGGNTIYF
length: 13; J: TRBJ2-5; size: many; V: TRBV7-9; D: .; DNA: TGTGCCAGCAGCTTAGCAGCGTGGGAGACCCAGTACTTC; CDR3: CASSLAAWETQYF
length: 15; J: TRBJ2-5; size: many; V: TRBV6-5; D: .; DNA: TGTGCCAGCAGTTACTCGGGTCAGGGGGGCGAGACCCAGTACTTC; CDR3: CASSYSGQGGETQYF
length: 12; J: TRBJ2-7; size: many; V: TRBV11-2; D: .; DNA: TGTGCCAGCAGTTCAGGGACCGGAGGGCAGTACTTC; CDR3: CASSSGTGGQYF
length: 15; J: TRBJ1-5; size: many; V: TRBV28; D: TRBD1; DNA: TGTGCCAGCAGTCTGGTCGGGACAGCCAATCAGCCCCAGCATTTT; CDR3: CASSLVGTANQPQHF
length: 14; J: TRBJ2-5; size: many; V: TRBV12-3/TRBV12-4; D: .; DNA: TGTGCCAGCACCCCGAGGGGGGGCCAAGAGACCCAGTACTTC; CDR3: CASTPRGGQETQYF
length: 15; J: TRBJ2-5; size: many; V: TRBV6-1; D: .; DNA: TGTGCCAGCAGTGGCTCCCGGTCGGGGTCAGAGACCCAGTACTTC; CDR3: CASSGSRSGSETQYF
length: 11; J: TRBJ2-7; size: many; V: TRBV20-1; D: .; DNA: TGCAGTGCTAGCGCCAGTCGCGAGCAGTACTTC; CDR3: CSASASREQYF
length: 13; J: TRBJ2-6; size: many; V: TRBV12-5; D: .; DNA: TGTGCTAGTGTCAGATCTGGGGCCAACGTCCTGACTTTC; CDR3: CASVRSGANVLTF
length: 15; J: TRBJ1-5; size: many; V: TRBV12-3/TRBV12-4; D: .; DNA: TGTGCCAGCAGTCATACAGGGTCGCCGGATCAGCCCCAGCATTTT; CDR3: CASSHTGSPDQPQHF
length: 15; J: TRBJ2-5; size: many; V: TRBV12-3/TRBV12-4; D: .; DNA: TGTGCCAGCAGTTCAAGGGGGAGGGCCGAAGAGACCCAGTACTTC; CDR3: CASSSRGRAEETQYF
length: 15; J: TRBJ2-7; size: many; V: TRBV2; D: .; DNA: TGTGCCAGCATCGAATCGGCAGGGCACTCCTACGAGCAGTACTTC; CDR3: CASIESAGHSYEQYF
length: 13; J: TRBJ1-2; size: many; V: TRBV12-3/TRBV12-4; D: .; DNA: TGTGCCAGCAGTTTACGAGGGACCTATGGCTACACCTTC; CDR3: CASSLRGTYGYTF
length: 12; J: TRBJ2-5; size: many; V: TRBV20-1; D: TRBD2; DNA: TGCAGTGCCTGCGGGAGATGGGAGACCCAGTACTTC; CDR3: CSACGRWETQYF
length: 16; J: TRBJ1-1; size: many; V: TRBV7-6; D: TRBD1; DNA: TGTGCCAGCAGCTTAGGGCAGGGGGCGAGGAGTGCTGAAGCTTTCTTT; CDR3: CASSLGQGARSAEAFF
length: 14; J: TRBJ1-1; size: many; V: TRBV10-3; D: .; DNA: TGTGCCATCACTCAGGGGCACGGGACCACTGAAGCTTTCTTT; CDR3: CAITQGHGTTEAFF
length: 14; J: TRBJ2-3; size: many; V: TRBV11-2; D: TRBD1; DNA: TGTGCCAGCAGGAGGGACAGGCCCTTTGGTACGCAGTATTTT; CDR3: CASRRDRPFGTQYF
length: 14; J: TRBJ2-7; size: .; V: TRBV7-2; D: .; DNA: TGTGCCAGCAGCTCCACTACTGCCGCCTACGAGCAGTACTTC; CDR3: CASSSTTAAYEQYF
length: 15; J: TRBJ1-1; size: many; V: TRBV12-3/TRBV12-4; D: .; DNA: TGTGCCAGCAGTTTAGAGTTTGTTGGGGGCACTGAAGCTTTCTTT; CDR3: CASSLEFVGGTEAFF
length: 15; J: TRBJ1-2; size: once; V: TRBV4-1; D: .; DNA: TGCGCCAGCAGCCAAGCGGGGACGGCTAACTATGGCTACACCTTC; CDR3: CASSQAGTANYGYTF
length: 15; J: TRBJ1-6; size: many; V: TRBV9; D: .; DNA: TGTGCCAGCAGCGTAGAAAGGGGTGACAATTCACCCCTCCACTTT; CDR3: CASSVERGDNSPLHF
length: 14; J: TRBJ1-1; size: many; V: TRBV7-3; D: .; DNA: TGTGCCAGCAGCTTAATGTCGACGGGGACTGAAGCTTTCTTT; CDR3: CASSLMSTGTEAFF
length: 14; J: TRBJ1-2; size: many; V: TRBV19; D: .; DNA: TGTGCCAGTAAAATCGTTGGGGCAGGGGATGGCTACACCTTC; CDR3: CASKIVGAGDGYTF
length: 15; J: TRBJ2-7; size: many; V: TRBV7-7; D: .; DNA: TGTGCTAGCAGCTTATACGGGCGGGGATCCTACGAGCAGTACTTC; CDR3: CASSLYGRGSYEQYF
length: 15; J: TRBJ2-5; size: many; V: TRBV5-1; D: .; DNA: TGCGCCAGCAGCTTGGCTGGGGGGTTCAGAGAGACCCAGTACTTC; CDR3: CASSLAGGFRETQYF
length: 13; J: TRBJ1-3; size: .; V: TRBV12-5; D: .; DNA: TGTGCTAGTGGTTTGGTATCTGGAAACACCATATATTTT; CDR3: CASGLVSGNTIYF
length: 15; J: TRBJ2-2; size: .; V: TRBV6-1; D: .; DNA: TGTGCCAGCTCCCATGCCACGAGAGGCACCGGGGAGCTGTTTTTT; CDR3: CASSHATRGTGELFF
length: 17; J: TRBJ2-7; size: many; V: TRBV20-1; D: .; DNA: TGCAGTGCTAGAGATGGGGCCCTTGGAGGGACGATCTACGAGCAGTACTTC; CDR3: CSARDGALGGTIYEQYF
length: 14; J: TRBJ2-7; size: many; V: TRBV20-1; D: .; DNA: TGCAGTGCTATTGAAGGGGTAGGGTCCTACGAGCAGTACTTC; CDR3: CSAIEGVGSYEQYF
length: 14; J: TRBJ2-7; size: many; V: TRBV6-1; D: .; DNA: TGTGCCAGCAGTGTGAGGGGACTGGGGATGGAGCAGTACTTC; CDR3: CASSVRGLGMEQYF
length: 14; J: TRBJ1-5; size: .; V: TRBV2; D: .; DNA: TGTGCCAGCAGTTGGGGCAGGGAGATTCAGCCCCAGCATTTT; CDR3: CASSWGREIQPQHF
length: 15; J: TRBJ2-7; size: many; V: TRBV4-1; D: TRBD1; DNA: TGCGCCAGCAGCCCCCTTCGGGGACAGTATTACGAGCAGTACTTC; CDR3: CASSPLRGQYYEQYF
length: 18; J: TRBJ2-5; size: many; V: TRBV11-2; D: TRBD2; DNA: TGTGCCAGCAGCTTAGACCTAGCGGGGGGCAAGTACCAAGAGACCCAGTACTTC; CDR3: CASSLDLAGGKYQETQYF
length: 16; J: TRBJ1-1; size: many; V: TRBV12-3/TRBV12-4; D: .; DNA: TGTGCCAGCAGTCCCCCACATCGGGGGGGTTGGACTGAAGCTTTCTTT; CDR3: CASSPPHRGGWTEAFF
length: 14; J: TRBJ2-7; size: .; V: TRBV6-2/TRBV6-3; D: .; DNA: TGTGCCAGCATGGTTTCGGGACTTTCCTACGAGCAGTACTTC; CDR3: CASMVSGLSYEQYF
length: 14; J: TRBJ1-1; size: few; V: TRBV9; D: .; DNA: TGTGCCAGCAGCGTAGAAACGTGGGCCACTGAAGCTTTCTTT; CDR3: CASSVETWATEAFF
length: 12; J: TRBJ1-1; size: many; V: TRBV10-3; D: .; DNA: TGTGCCATCAGTGACCAATACACTGAAGCTTTCTTT; CDR3: CAISDQYTEAFF
length: 16; J: TRBJ1-2; size: .; V: TRBV24-1; D: .; DNA: TGTGCCACCAGTGATTTGCGGGGGTTCGTAAACGATGGCTACACCTTC; CDR3: CATSDLRGFVNDGYTF
length: 15; J: TRBJ1-6; size: many; V: TRBV18; D: .; DNA: TGTGCCAGCTCCCCGTCCGGCCTTCCTAATTCACCCCTCCACTTT; CDR3: CASSPSGLPNSPLHF
length: 13; J: TRBJ1-2; size: many; V: TRBV6-1; D: .; DNA: TGTGCCAGCAGCGTCGACGGGAACTATGGCTACACCTTC; CDR3: CASSVDGNYGYTF
length: 15; J: TRBJ2-4; size: many; V: TRBV28; D: TRBD1; DNA: TGTGCCAGCACCAGACAGGGTTCAGCCAAAAACATTCAGTACTTC; CDR3: CASTRQGSAKNIQYF
length: 15; J: TRBJ2-5; size: many; V: TRBV7-2; D: .; DNA: TGTGCCAGCAGCTTGGGCCCAGTTGGGGGAGAGACCCAGTACTTC; CDR3: CASSLGPVGGETQYF
length: 16; J: TRBJ1-6; size: many; V: TRBV5-1; D: .; DNA: TGCGCCAGCAGCTTGGGGGCTCGTGTGATTAATTCACCCCTCCACTTT; CDR3: CASSLGARVINSPLHF
length: 14; J: TRBJ1-6; size: few; V: TRBV28; D: .; DNA: TGTGCCAGCAGTTTAGGGACATTCTATTCACCCCTCCACTTT; CDR3: CASSLGTFYSPLHF
length: 13; J: TRBJ1-2; size: .; V: TRBV28; D: .; DNA: TGTGCCAGCAGTCTTACCCGCGGGGGTAGCTACACCTTC; CDR3: CASSLTRGGSYTF
length: 12; J: TRBJ1-1; size: many; V: TRBV24-1; D: .; DNA: TGTGCCACCAGTGGGTGGAACACTGAAGCTTTCTTT; CDR3: CATSGWNTEAFF
length: 13; J: TRBJ2-5; size: many; V: TRBV27; D: .; DNA: TGTGCCAGCAGTAGGAGGGCCAGAGAGACCCAGTACTTC; CDR3: CASSRRARETQYF
length: 14; J: TRBJ2-7; size: many; V: TRBV20-1; D: .; DNA: TGCAGTGCTAGAGATTACCTAGCGAGCTACGAGCAGTACTTC; CDR3: CSARDYLASYEQYF
length: 14; J: TRBJ2-7; size: .; V: TRBV12-3/TRBV12-4; D: .; DNA: TGTGCCAGCAGTTTTCACGGACCCTCAGCCGAGCAGTACTTC; CDR3: CASSFHGPSAEQYF
length: 17; J: TRBJ2-5; size: many; V: TRBV11-1; D: .; DNA: TGTGCCAGCAGCCACTATGGAGTTCGGGGGCGACGGGAGACCCAGTACTTC; CDR3: CASSHYGVRGRRETQYF
length: 15; J: TRBJ2-2; size: many; V: TRBV12-3/TRBV12-4; D: .; DNA: TGTGCCAGCAGTTTAGAGGGGACCATCACCGGGGAGCTGTTTTTT; CDR3: CASSLEGTITGELFF
length: 14; J: TRBJ1-2; size: .; V: TRBV28; D: .; DNA: TGTGCCAGCAGTTTGTTAGACCCGAGGGGCGGCTACACCTTC; CDR3: CASSLLDPRGGYTF
length: 15; J: TRBJ2-7; size: many; V: TRBV13; D: .; DNA: TGTGCCAGCAGCGCGAAGTCAGAGGTCAGGGGTGAGCAGTACTTC; CDR3: CASSAKSEVRGEQYF
length: 13; J: TRBJ2-7; size: many; V: TRBV12-3/TRBV12-4; D: .; DNA: TGTGCCAGCACCCGGACACCCTCCTACGAGCAGTACTTC; CDR3: CASTRTPSYEQYF
length: 18; J: TRBJ1-2; size: few; V: TRBV28; D: .; DNA: TGTGCCAGCAGTTTCCAACCGAGGTGGCAGGGAATCCGTTATGGCTACACCTTC; CDR3: CASSFQPRWQGIRYGYTF
length: 14; J: TRBJ2-7; size: many; V: TRBV19; D: .; DNA: TGTGCCAGTCGGTCTCAGGGGGGGAAAAACGAGCAGTACTTC; CDR3: CASRSQGGKNEQYF
length: 14; J: TRBJ2-6; size: .; V: TRBV6-1; D: .; DNA: TGTGCCAGCAGTGAAGGACCGGGGGCCAACGTCCTGACTTTC; CDR3: CASSEGPGANVLTF